This T cell receptor beta chain was retrieved from a study of T cell repertoires in cytomegalovirus infection. Study background: Well-studied HLA-B-restricted epitopes and recently identified HLA-C-restricted epitopes of CMV were both used in the study. Public TCR beta signatures marked donors with CMV infection and the matching HLA. Whole-study results and caveats: Cumulative frequency of public TCR beta families picked out carriers of CMV plus the relevant HLA. Clonotype analysis showed dominance of the ex vivo response by HLA-C-restricted CMV-specific TCR beta clonotypes.

TCRdb processed the reads anew with MiXCR; each CDR3 protein has one entry. The sample carries about 330,000 distinct CDR3 sequences, roughly 34% recorded once. A few counts support this clonotype. Its target is not known. Germline V CDR1 and CDR2: MNHEY, SVGAGI. The CDR3 sequence is 17 residues long. V was clipped by 1 base and J by 5 bases, with 18 bases between them. The genes are TRBV6-5 and TRBJ2-1; tentative D call: TRBD1 (5 bases). This specimen was cultured PBMCs, taken from culture after CMV antigen stimulation. The TCR originated in a human donor in good health (CMV status not recorded). Some clones in this sample may be carry-over from other donors' samples. CDR3 nucleotides: TGTGCCAGCAGTTACTTCCAGGGTCCTCTTCCCCACAATGAGCAGTTCTTC. Amino acid sequence: CASSYFQGPLPHNEQFF.